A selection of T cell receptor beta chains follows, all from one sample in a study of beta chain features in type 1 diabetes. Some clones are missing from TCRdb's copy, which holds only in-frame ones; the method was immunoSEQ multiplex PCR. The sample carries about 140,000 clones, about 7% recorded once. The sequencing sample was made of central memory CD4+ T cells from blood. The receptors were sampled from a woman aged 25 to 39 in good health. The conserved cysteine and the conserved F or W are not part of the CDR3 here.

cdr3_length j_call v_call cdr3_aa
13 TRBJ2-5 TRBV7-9 ASRSKTGIQETQY
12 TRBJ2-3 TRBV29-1 SVPAGANTDTQY
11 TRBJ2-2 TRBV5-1 ASGTANTGELF
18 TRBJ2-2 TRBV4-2 ASSQRGLAGLGGGSGELF
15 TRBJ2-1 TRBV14 ASSQKSSGSPYNEQF
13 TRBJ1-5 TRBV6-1 ASTGEDRRNQPQH
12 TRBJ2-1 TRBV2 ASSRQGLNNEQF
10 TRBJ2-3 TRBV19 ASSIDQDTQY
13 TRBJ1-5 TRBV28 ASSRGQGMAQPQH
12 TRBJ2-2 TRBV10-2 ASLTSGLTGELF
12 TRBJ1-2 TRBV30 AWSAGTGGDGYT
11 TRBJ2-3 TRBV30 AWTVAGGLPQY
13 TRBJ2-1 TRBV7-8 ASSTQGQLYNEQF
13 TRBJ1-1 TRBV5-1 ASSLAGQGVTEAF
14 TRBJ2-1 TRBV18 ASSPDRGRTDNEQF
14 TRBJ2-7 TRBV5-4 ASSKELGTPSYEQY
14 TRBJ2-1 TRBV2 ASSPTSGHLYNEQF
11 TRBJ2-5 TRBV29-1 SVSGQGGETQY
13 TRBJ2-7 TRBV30 AWSLTGGLSYEQY
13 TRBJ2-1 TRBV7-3 ASSPVGGRAAEQF
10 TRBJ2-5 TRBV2 ASRTDDSAQY
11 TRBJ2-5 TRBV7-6 ASSRTSRETQY